What follows are 27 T cell receptor beta chains derived from one specimen sequenced in a study of a mutant IDH1 vaccine in newly diagnosed glioma. Generated by immunoSEQ multiplex PCR, the TCRdb table keeps only in-frame clones and is missing some. The table includes 25,000 to 30,000 clones, approximately 82% detected once. These receptors are not linked to any known antigen. Stated time point: week 23, last vaccination. In every dose of vaccine, 300 ug of mutant IDH1 20-mer peptide was given alongside topical imiquimod. This material consisted of PBMCs, taken from a glioma patient whose treatment included an IDH1 peptide vaccine. Source of these receptors: a woman younger than 45 with glioma.

V and J are TRBV14 and TRBJ2-5, with D perhaps TRBD1 (5 bases). This CDR3 comprises 17 residues. Germline CDR1 SGHDN, CDR2 FVKESK. V lost 0 bases to trimming and J lost 4 bases, with 18 bases between them. The CDR3 bases are TGTGCCAGCAGCCAAGATCTTCAGGGCATCAGAGGAGAGACCCAGTACTTC. Its translation is CASSQDLQGIRGETQYF.

CDR3 residues: CASSEVGQPKTTQNGYTF. The CDR3, as DNA: TGTGCCAGCAGTGAAGTCGGACAGCCCAAAACCACTCAAAATGGCTACACCTTC. This chain joins TRBV6-1 and TRBJ1-2; D possibly corresponds to TRBD1 (6 bases). The CDR3 sequence is 18 residues long. The V end was cut by 1 base, the J end by 6 bases, with 24 bases between. The germline gives CDR1 MNHNS, CDR2 SASEGT.

V usage is TRBV9 and J usage is TRBJ1-6, with D possibly matching TRBD1 (6 bases). The CDR3 is 15 amino acids. The germline V and J ends were trimmed by 3 bases and 4 bases, with 11 bases remaining between them. CDR1 SGDLS and CDR2 YYNGEE come from the germline V gene. The CDR3 sequence: CASSEGVRYNSPLHF. The CDR3 bases are TGTGCCAGCAGCGAGGGGGTCCGGTATAATTCACCCCTCCACTTT.

This chain joins TRBV11-3 and TRBJ2-4; D gene uncertain. The germline V and J ends were trimmed by 5 bases and 9 bases, with 14 bases remaining between them. The CDR3 loop spans 13 amino acids. Germline V CDR1 and CDR2: SGHNT, YENEEA. The CDR3 region is CASSRDPESIQYF. The CDR3 DNA follows: TGTGCCAGCAGCAGAGATCCTGAAAGCATTCAGTACTTC.

The genes are TRBV18 and TRBJ2-7; TRBD1 might be the D (6 bases). V was pared by 6 bases and J by 0 bases, with 12 bases between. Germline values: CDR1 KGHSH, CDR2 LQKENI. The length of the CDR3 is 14 residues. The CDR3 loop is CASSREGGSYEQYF. DNA for the CDR3: TGTGCCAGCTCCCGGGAAGGGGGCTCCTACGAGCAGTACTTC.

The chain employs TRBV5-1 and TRBJ1-2; TRBD1 agrees at 7 bases. The CDR3 sequence is 13 residues long. The germline gives CDR1 SGHRS, CDR2 YFSETQ. The V and J ends lost 3 bases and 7 bases, in that order; junction bases with no gene match: 6. The CDR3 is CASSSGTVLGYTF. The CDR3, as DNA: TGCGCCAGCAGCTCTGGGACAGTACTTGGCTACACCTTC.

This chain joins TRBV30 and TRBJ2-5, with D perhaps TRBD2 (7 bases). The CDR3 spans 14 residues. Trimming left V 0 bases short and J 5 bases short, with 13 bases between. CDR1 is GTSNPN, CDR2 SVGIG, per germline (reference sequence). The CDR3 coding sequence is TGTGCCTGGAGTGTTGGGGGGGGCGCGGAGACCCAGTACTTC. It encodes CAWSVGGGAETQYF.

The gene calls are TRBV29-1 and TRBJ2-7; weak D call: TRBD1 (6 bases). Germline lookup yields CDR1 SQVTM and CDR2 ANQGSEA. V lost 0 bases and J lost 5, with 14 bases in between. The CDR3 loop spans 14 amino acids. The CDR3 spells CSVEDRRGMNEQYF. The CDR3 coding sequence is TGCAGCGTTGAAGATCGAAGGGGGATGAACGAGCAGTACTTC.

The rearrangement joins TRBV5-1 to TRBJ1-1, with a weak D call TRBD1 (6 bases). Germline CDR1 and CDR2: SGHRS and YFSETQ. Trimming took 1 base from V and 5 from J, leaving 12 bases between them. This CDR3 has 14 residues. The CDR3, as DNA: TGCGCCAGCAGCTTGACCCCAGACAGGACTGAAGCTTTCTTT. As protein: CASSLTPDRTEAFF.

The CDR3 spells CASRLQGFNEKLFF. In nucleotides, the CDR3 is TGTGCCAGCCGACTACAGGGGTTTAATGAAAAACTGTTTTTT. V usage is TRBV19 and J usage is TRBJ1-4; 7 bases are shared with TRBD1. Per germline, CDR1 LNHDA and CDR2 SQIVND (reference sequence). The CDR3 covers 14 residues. J gave up 4 bases and V 9 bases, and 8 bases lay outside the gene matches.

The rearrangement joins TRBV5-5 to TRBJ1-1; maybe TRBD1 (5 bases). Deletions cut 5 bases from V and 11 bases from J, with 10 bases between. CDR3 length: 10 residues. CDR1 and CDR2 from the germline V gene are SGHKS and YYEKEE (reference sequence). In DNA form, the CDR3 reads TGTGCCAGCAGGGGGGTACGGGCTTTCTTT. This translates into CASRGVRAFF.

The chain carries TRBV7-2 and TRBJ1-2; unclear D gene. Trimming removed 0 bases at V and 4 bases at J, with 12 bases between. This CDR3 contains 15 residues. Per germline, CDR1 SGHTA and CDR2 FQGNSA. The CDR3 loop reads CASSLAWDTPYGYTF. The CDR3 coding sequence is TGTGCCAGCAGCTTAGCGTGGGATACCCCCTATGGCTACACCTTC.

This chain links TRBV12-5 with TRBJ2-2, with 7 bases fitting TRBD1. V trimming: 5 bases; J trimming: 4 bases; junction bases outside the gene matches: 7. Germline V gene sequence: CDR1 LGHNT, CDR2 FRNRAP. The CDR3 sequence is 15 residues long. The CDR3: CASGTTGAGTGELFF. CDR3 bases: TGTGCTAGTGGTACTACAGGGGCGGGCACCGGGGAGCTGTTTTTT.

Only one count was recorded for this clone. The CDR3 here is CASSAIRGDGNSPLHF. The CDR3 DNA is TGTGCCAGCAGTGCGATACGGGGCGATGGAAATTCACCCCTCCACTTT. The rearrangement uses TRBV25-1 and TRBJ1-6, with D perhaps TRBD1 (5 bases). This CDR3 region has 16 residues. Germline-derived CDR1 and CDR2 are MGHDK and SYGVNS. V was cut by 4 bases and J by 7 bases, with 17 bases left in between. Looking up the rest from reference TRBV25-1 and TRBJ1-6 gives the full variable domain: EADIYQTPRYLVIGTGKKITLECSQTMGHDKMYWYQQDPGMELHLIHYSYGVNSTEKGDLSSESTVSRIRTEHFPLTLESARPSHTSQYLCASSAIRGDGNSPLHFGNGTRLTVT.

The chain carries TRBV12-5 and TRBJ1-5; 7 positions agree with TRBD1. The germline V gene encodes CDR1 LGHNT and CDR2 FRNRAP. The J segment lost 0 bases and the V segment lost 6 bases, leaving 8 bases of the junction unmatched. CDR3 size: 16 residues. Written as DNA, the CDR3 is TGTGCTAGTGGGACCCAAACAGGGGTTAGCAATCAGCCCCAGCATTTT. Amino acid sequence: CASGTQTGVSNQPQHF.

This chain connects TRBV5-6 to TRBJ1-2, with a weak D call TRBD1 (5 bases). The CDR3 covers 17 residues. Trimming cost V 6 bases and J 1 base, with 22 bases left between them. Germline lookup yields CDR1 SGHDT and CDR2 YYEEEE. The CDR3 DNA reads TGTGCCAGCATAGGGCGCCTTCGGACACTGCTTAACTATGGCTACACCTTC. It is translated as CASIGRLRTLLNYGYTF.

V usage is TRBV5-8 and J usage is TRBJ1-1; maybe TRBD1 (5 bases). Trimming left V 4 bases short and J 6 bases short, with 16 bases between. The germline V gene has CDR1 SGHTS and CDR2 YDEGEE. The CDR3 is 14 residues long. The CDR3 is CASSHDRIRPEAFF. The CDR3 nucleotides are TGTGCCAGCAGCCACGACAGAATAAGGCCTGAAGCTTTCTTT.

J is TRBJ1-5 and V is TRBV6-6; D might be TRBD1 (6 bases). Between the trimmed V and J ends, which lost 2 bases and 3 bases, there was a span of 14 bases. CDR1 and CDR2 from the germline V gene are MNHNY and SVGAGI (reference sequence). The CDR3 is made up of 16 amino acids. The CDR3 loop is CASSYGGHDTNQPQHF. The DNA of the CDR3 is TGTGCCAGCAGTTACGGGGGACACGACACCAATCAGCCCCAGCATTTT.

The chain couples TRBV19 to TRBJ1-1; D is undetermined. The length of the CDR3 is 14 residues. Deletions cut 1 base from V and 4 bases from J, with 10 bases between. Germline CDR1 and CDR2: LNHDA and SQIVND (reference sequence). CDR3 amino acids: CASSIAGTGTEAFF. The CDR3 DNA is TGTGCCAGTAGTATAGCCGGTACTGGCACTGAAGCTTTCTTT.

The chain is built from TRBV10-3 and TRBJ1-5; unclear D gene. Germline V gene data show CDR1 as ENHRY and CDR2 as SYGVKD. V gave up 2 bases and J gave up 7 bases, with 6 bases separating them. CDR3 length: 12 amino acids. CDR3 DNA: TGTGCCATCAGTGAGCCCCGACAGCCCCAGCATTTT. The encoded protein is CAISEPRQPQHF.

The chain employs TRBV14 and TRBJ2-5; 8 bases are shared with TRBD2. V shed 4 bases and J 3 bases; nucleotides not matched to a gene: 4. CDR1 is SGHDN, CDR2 FVKESK, per germline. The CDR3 is 14 amino acids. DNA of the CDR3: TGTGCCAGCAGCCTTCGAGCGGGGGAAGAGACCCAGTACTTC. Translation gives CASSLRAGEETQYF.

This chain's CDR3 is CASSLMGVGEKLFF. The CDR3 DNA follows: TGTGCCAGCAGCTTAATGGGGGTCGGGGAAAAACTGTTTTTT. This chain links TRBV7-2 with TRBJ1-4, with D tentatively TRBD1 (5 bases). V lost 2 bases and J 8 bases, leaving 12 bases between the germline ends. This CDR3 has 14 amino acids. The germline CDR1 and CDR2 sequences are SGHTA and FQGNSA.

In its sample, this clone was seen a few times. V gene TRBV30 combines with J gene TRBJ2-3; 12 bases are a match to TRBD2. The CDR3 is 15 residues long. Trimming cost V 1 base and J 3 bases; bases outside gene matches: 2. CDR1 and CDR2 from the germline V gene are GTSNPN and SVGIG (reference sequence). The CDR3 sequence is CAWSGLAGGTDTQYF. The CDR3 DNA follows: TGTGCCTGGAGTGGTCTAGCGGGGGGGACAGATACGCAGTATTTT.

The chain links TRBV7-6 to TRBJ1-1; maybe TRBD1 (5 bases). Trimming cost V 5 bases and J 1 base, with 8 bases left between them. Germline assignment: CDR1 SGHVS and CDR2 FNYEAQ. CDR3 length: 13 amino acids. CDR3 sequence: CASSPQGNTEAFF. DNA for the CDR3: TGTGCCAGCAGCCCGCAGGGGAACACTGAAGCTTTCTTT.

This chain connects TRBV5-1 to TRBJ2-3; 10 bases map to TRBD1. The V gene's germline CDR1 is SGHRS and CDR2 YFSETQ. The CDR3 sequence is 14 residues long. The ends lost 3 bases at V and 3 bases at J; junction bases unmatched: 1. The CDR3 DNA is TGCGCCAGCAGCTGGGGACAGGGGACAGATACGCAGTATTTT. Amino acid sequence: CASSWGQGTDTQYF.

In this sample, this clone turned up once. The genes are TRBV27 and TRBJ1-2; TRBD1 aligns across 8 bases. Germline V gene data show CDR1 as MNHEY and CDR2 as SMNVEV (reference sequence). This CDR3 region has 16 residues. V was pared by 5 bases and J by 4 bases, with 12 bases of the junction left unmatched. CDR3 sequence: CASSLTGGSSLYGYTF. CDR3 DNA sequence: TGTGCCAGCAGTCTCACAGGGGGATCATCCCTCTATGGCTACACCTTC.

V usage is TRBV4-1 and J usage is TRBJ1-5; D gene uncertain. The CDR3 length is 13 residues. Trimming shortened V by 4 bases and J by 4 bases, and 8 bases separated the two germline ends. The germline V gene encodes CDR1 MGHRA and CDR2 YSYEKL. The CDR3 bases are TGCGCCAGCAGCCCAGTATCGAATCAGCCCCAGCATTTT. It codes for CASSPVSNQPQHF.